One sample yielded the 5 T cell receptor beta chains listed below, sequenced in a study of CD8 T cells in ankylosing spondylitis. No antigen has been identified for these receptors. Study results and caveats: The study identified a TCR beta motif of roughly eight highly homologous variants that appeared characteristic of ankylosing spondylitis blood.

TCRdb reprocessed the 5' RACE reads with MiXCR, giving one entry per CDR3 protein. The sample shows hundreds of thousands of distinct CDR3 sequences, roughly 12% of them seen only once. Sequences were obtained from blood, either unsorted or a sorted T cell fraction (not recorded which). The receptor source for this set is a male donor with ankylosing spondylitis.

Here the CDR3 DNA reads TGTGCCAGCAGTTCGAACAGGCCACTAGCCAAAAACATTCAGTACTTC. Its translation: CASSSNRPLAKNIQYF. The rearrangement joins TRBV6-5 to TRBJ2-4, with D maybe TRBD1 (5 bases). The CDR3 extends over 16 amino acids. From germline, CDR1 is MNHEY and CDR2 SVGAGI. V gave up 4 bases and J gave up 0 bases, with 13 bases separating them.

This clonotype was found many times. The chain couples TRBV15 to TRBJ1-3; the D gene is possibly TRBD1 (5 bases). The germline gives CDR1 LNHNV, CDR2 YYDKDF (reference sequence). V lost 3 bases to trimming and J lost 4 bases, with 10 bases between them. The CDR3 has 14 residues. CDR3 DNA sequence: TGTGCCACCAGCAGCGGGACGGCGGGAAACACCATATATTTT. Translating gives CATSSGTAGNTIYF. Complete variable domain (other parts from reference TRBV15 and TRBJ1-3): DAMVIQNPRYQVTQFGKPVTLSCSQTLNHNVMYWYQQKSSQAPKLLFHYYDKDFNNEADTPDNFQSRRPNTSFCFLDIRSPGLGDTAMYLCATSSGTAGNTIYFGEGSWLTVV.

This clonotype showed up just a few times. CDR3 protein: CASSYSYWEGRRNQPQHF. Here the CDR3 DNA reads TGTGCCAGCAGTTACTCTTACTGGGAGGGCCGTCGCAATCAGCCCCAGCATTTT. This chain links TRBV6-2 or TRBV6-3 with TRBJ1-5; no definite D call. CDR1 MNHEY and CDR2 SVGEGT come from the germline V gene. Trimming pared 0 bases from V and 2 bases from J, leaving 17 bases between. CDR3 length equals 18 residues.

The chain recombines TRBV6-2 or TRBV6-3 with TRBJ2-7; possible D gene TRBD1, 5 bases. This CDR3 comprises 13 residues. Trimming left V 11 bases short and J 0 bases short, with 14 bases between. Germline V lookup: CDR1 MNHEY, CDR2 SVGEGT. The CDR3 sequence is CAASGLFSYEQYF. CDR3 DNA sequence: TGTGCCGCGTCAGGGCTCTTCTCCTACGAGCAGTACTTC.

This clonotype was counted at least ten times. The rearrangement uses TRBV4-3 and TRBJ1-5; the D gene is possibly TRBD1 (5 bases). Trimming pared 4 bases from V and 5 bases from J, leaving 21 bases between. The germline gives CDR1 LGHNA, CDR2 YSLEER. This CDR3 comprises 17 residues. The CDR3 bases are TGCGCCAGCAGCCCCGAGTATGTTGTGGGGCCTCATCAGCCCCAGCATTTT. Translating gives CASSPEYVVGPHQPQHF.